This T cell receptor (beta chain) originates from a study of tumor-infiltrating lymphocytes in localized non-small cell lung cancer. This CDR3 is built from 16 residues. Germline V gives CDR1 SGHTA, CDR2 FQGNSA. V shed 1 base and J 9 bases; nucleotides not matched to a gene: 9. The assay was immunoSEQ multiplex PCR, and TCRdb's table has in-frame clones only and misses some. The sample shows about 29,000 clones, 70% to 90% of them seen only once. This clonotype was sampled from a human donor with non-small cell lung cancer. The chain recombines TRBV7-2 with TRBJ1-6; 7 bases are shared with TRBD1. Input material: lung tumor tissue. The CDR3 sequence is CASSLEPTGVGSPLHF. DNA for the CDR3: TGTGCCAGCAGCTTAGAGCCCACAGGGGTGGGTTCACCCCTCCACTTT.